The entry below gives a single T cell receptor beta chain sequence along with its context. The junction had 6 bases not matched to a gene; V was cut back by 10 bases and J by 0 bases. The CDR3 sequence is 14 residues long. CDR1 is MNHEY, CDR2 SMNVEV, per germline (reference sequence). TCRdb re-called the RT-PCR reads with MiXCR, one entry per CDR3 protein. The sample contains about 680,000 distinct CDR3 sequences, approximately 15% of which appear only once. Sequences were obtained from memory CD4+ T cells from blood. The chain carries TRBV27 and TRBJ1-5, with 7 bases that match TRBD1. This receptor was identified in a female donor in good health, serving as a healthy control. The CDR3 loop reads CATSQGISNQPQHF. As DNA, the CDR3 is TGTGCCACCTCACAGGGGATTAGCAATCAGCCCCAGCATTTT.